At least ten counts were recorded for the clone carrying this T cell receptor (beta chain). The CDR3 is 13 amino acids. Germline loops: CDR1 SNHLY, CDR2 FYNNEI. J gave up 5 bases and V 6 bases, and 6 bases lay outside the gene matches. Both iRepertoire HTBI primers and Arm-PCR of CDR3 regions were used to build the TCR beta libraries. TCRdb independently ran MiXCR on the multiplex PCR reads; one entry per CDR3 protein. The sample holds around 480,000 distinct CDR3 sequences; 15% to 20% are singletons and the top ten take approximately 12%. This entry is derived from a study of regulatory T cells in long-lasting Graves disease. Sample time point: newly diagnosed GD, antithyroid drugs for less than 3 months. From RNA extracted from PBMCs, the TCR library was made. The same sample was also used in a study of T cells in Graves' hyperthyroidism and ophthalmopathy.

This chain uses TRBV2 with TRBJ1-1; 7 positions match TRBD1. The specimen comprised peripheral blood mononuclear cells (PBMCs), sampled at new diagnosis, from a patient treated with antithyroid drugs. This receptor was obtained from a man between 40 and 49 years old with Graves disease. The CDR3: CASSDDRVTEAFF. In DNA form, the CDR3 reads TGTGCCAGCAGCGATGACAGGGTAACTGAAGCTTTCTTT.